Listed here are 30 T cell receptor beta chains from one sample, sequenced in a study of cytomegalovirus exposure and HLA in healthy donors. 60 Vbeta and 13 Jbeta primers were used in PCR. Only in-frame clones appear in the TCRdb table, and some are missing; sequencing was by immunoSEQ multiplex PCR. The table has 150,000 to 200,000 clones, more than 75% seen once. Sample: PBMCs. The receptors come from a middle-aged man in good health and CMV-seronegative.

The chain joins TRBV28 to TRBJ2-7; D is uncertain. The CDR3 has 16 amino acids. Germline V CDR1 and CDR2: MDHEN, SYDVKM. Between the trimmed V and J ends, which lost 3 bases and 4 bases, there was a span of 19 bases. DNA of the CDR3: TGTGCCAGCAGTTTGGTCCCAACTTCCTTTCGTTACGAGCAGTACTTC. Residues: CASSLVPTSFRYEQYF.

The CDR3 region has the DNA TGCGCCAGCAGCCAGAACGGCGCGGATCAAGAGACCCAGTACTTC. Residues: CASSQNGADQETQYF. This sequence joins TRBV5-1 and TRBJ2-5; D is undetermined. The V gene lost 4 bases and the J gene lost 2 bases, with 15 bases spanning the gap. Germline-derived CDR1 and CDR2 are SGHRS and YFSETQ. This CDR3 contains 15 residues.

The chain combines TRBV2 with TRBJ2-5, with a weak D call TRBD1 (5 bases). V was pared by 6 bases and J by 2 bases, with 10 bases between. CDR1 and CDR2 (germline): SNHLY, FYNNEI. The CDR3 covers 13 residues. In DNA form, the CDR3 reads TGTGCCAGCAGAGTCAACAGGCAAGAGACCCAGTACTTC. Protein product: CASRVNRQETQYF.

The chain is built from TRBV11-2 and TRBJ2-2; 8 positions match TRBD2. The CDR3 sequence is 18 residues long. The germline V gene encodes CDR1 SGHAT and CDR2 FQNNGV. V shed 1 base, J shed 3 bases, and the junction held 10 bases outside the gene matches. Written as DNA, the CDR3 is TGTGCCAGCAGCTTAGCATTAACCAGCGGGAGAGACACCGGGGAGCTGTTTTTT. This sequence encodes CASSLALTSGRDTGELFF.

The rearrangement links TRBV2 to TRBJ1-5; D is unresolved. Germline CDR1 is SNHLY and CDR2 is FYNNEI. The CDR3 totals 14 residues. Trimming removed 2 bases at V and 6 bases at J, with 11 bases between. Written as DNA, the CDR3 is TGTGCCAGCAGTGAAACCCAGGTTGCTCAGCCCCAGCATTTT. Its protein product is CASSETQVAQPQHF. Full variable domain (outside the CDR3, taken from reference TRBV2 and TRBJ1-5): EPEVTQTPSHQVTQMGQEVILRCVPISNHLYFYWYRQILGQKVEFLVSFYNNEISEKSEIFDDQFSVERPDGSNFTLKIRSTKLEDSAMYFCASSETQVAQPQHFGDGTRLSIL.

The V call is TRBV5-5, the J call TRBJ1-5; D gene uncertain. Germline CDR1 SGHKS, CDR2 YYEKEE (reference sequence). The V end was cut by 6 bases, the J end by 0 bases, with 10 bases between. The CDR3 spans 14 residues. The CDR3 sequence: CASTLGISNQPQHF. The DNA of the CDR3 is TGTGCCAGCACCCTCGGGATTAGCAATCAGCCCCAGCATTTT. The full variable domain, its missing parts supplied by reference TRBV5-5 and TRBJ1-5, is DAGVTQSPTHLIKTRGQQVTLRCSPISGHKSVSWYQQVLGQGPQFIFQYYEKEERGRGNFPDRFSARQFPNYSSELNVNALLLGDSALYLCASTLGISNQPQHFGDGTRLSIL.

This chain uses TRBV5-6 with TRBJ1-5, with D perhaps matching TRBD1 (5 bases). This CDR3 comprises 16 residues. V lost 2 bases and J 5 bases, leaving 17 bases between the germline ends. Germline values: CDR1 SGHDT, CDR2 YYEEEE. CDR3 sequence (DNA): TGTGCCAGCAGCTTAGCGGGACGGCGGGGCGATCAGCCCCAGCATTTT. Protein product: CASSLAGRRGDQPQHF. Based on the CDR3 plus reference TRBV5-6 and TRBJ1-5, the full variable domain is DAGVTQSPTHLIKTRGQQVTLRCSPKSGHDTVSWYQQALGQGPQFIFQYYEEEERQRGNFPDRFSGHQFPNYSSELNVNALLLGDSALYLCASSLAGRRGDQPQHFGDGTRLSIL.

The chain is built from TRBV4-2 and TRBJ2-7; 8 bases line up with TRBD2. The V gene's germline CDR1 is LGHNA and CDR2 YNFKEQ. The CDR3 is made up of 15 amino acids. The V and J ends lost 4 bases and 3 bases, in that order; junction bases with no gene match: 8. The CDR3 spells CASSRYGTSFYEQYF. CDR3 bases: TGTGCCAGCAGCCGTTACGGGACTAGTTTCTACGAGCAGTACTTC.

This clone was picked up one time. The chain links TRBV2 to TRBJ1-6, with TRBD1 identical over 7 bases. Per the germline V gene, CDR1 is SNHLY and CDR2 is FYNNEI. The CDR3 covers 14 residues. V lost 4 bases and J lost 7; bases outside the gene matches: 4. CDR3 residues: CASSGQGGNSPLHF. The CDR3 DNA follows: TGTGCCAGCAGTGGACAGGGAGGCAATTCACCCCTCCACTTT.

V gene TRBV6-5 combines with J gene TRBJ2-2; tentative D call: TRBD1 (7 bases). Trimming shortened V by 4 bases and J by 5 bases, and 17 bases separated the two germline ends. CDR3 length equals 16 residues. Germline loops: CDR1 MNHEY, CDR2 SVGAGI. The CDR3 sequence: CASSSGQAGGTGELFF. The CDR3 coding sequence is TGTGCCAGCAGTTCCGGACAGGCCGGGGGTACCGGGGAGCTGTTTTTT.

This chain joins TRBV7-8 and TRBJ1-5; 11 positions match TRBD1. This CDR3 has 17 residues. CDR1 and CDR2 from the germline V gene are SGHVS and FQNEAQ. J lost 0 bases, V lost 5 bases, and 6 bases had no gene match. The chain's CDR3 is CASSPGQGGISNQPQHF. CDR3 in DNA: TGTGCCAGCAGCCCGGGACAGGGGGGGATTAGCAATCAGCCCCAGCATTTT.

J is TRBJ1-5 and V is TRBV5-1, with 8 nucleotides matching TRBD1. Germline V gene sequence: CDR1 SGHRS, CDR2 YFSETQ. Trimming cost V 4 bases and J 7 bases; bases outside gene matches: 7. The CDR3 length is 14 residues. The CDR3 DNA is TGCGCCAGCAGCATAGGACAGGGAGACCAGCCCCAGCATTTT. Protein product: CASSIGQGDQPQHF.

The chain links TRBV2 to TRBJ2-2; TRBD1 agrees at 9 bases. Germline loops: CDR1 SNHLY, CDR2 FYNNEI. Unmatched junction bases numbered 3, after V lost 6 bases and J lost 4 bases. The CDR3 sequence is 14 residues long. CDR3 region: CASRGQGGTGELFF. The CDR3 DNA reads TGTGCCAGCAGGGGACAGGGAGGCACCGGGGAGCTGTTTTTT.

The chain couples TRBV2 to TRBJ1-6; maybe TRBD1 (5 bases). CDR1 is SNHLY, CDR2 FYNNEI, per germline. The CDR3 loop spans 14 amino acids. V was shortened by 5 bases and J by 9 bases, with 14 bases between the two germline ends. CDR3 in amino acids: CASSFSGSGSPLHF. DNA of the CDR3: TGTGCCAGCAGTTTCTCAGGGTCGGGTTCACCCCTCCACTTT.

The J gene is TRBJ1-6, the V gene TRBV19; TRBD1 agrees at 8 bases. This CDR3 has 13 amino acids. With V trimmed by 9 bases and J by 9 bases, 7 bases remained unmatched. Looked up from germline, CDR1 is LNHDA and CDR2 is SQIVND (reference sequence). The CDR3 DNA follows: TGTGCCAGCGTGACAGGGGTAGGTTCACCCCTCCACTTT. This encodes CASVTGVGSPLHF.

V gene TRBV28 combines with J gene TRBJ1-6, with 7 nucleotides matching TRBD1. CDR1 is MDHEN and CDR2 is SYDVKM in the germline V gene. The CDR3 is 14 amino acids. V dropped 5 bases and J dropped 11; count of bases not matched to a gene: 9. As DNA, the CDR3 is TGTGCCAGCAGTCTCACAGGGGTGGGTCCACCCCTCCACTTT. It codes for CASSLTGVGPPLHF.

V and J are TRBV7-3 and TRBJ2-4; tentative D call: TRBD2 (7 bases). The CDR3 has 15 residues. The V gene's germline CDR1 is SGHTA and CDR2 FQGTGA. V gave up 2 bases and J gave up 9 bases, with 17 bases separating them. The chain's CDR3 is CASSLGGGQSGIQYF. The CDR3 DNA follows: TGTGCCAGCAGCTTAGGGGGGGGGCAGAGTGGCATTCAGTACTTC.

In nucleotides, the CDR3 is TGCAGCGTTGGGCGGACAGCCGACACCGGGGAGCTGTTTTTT. This gives the protein CSVGRTADTGELFF. The chain recombines TRBV29-1 with TRBJ2-2, with D tentatively TRBD1 (6 bases). CDR1 and CDR2 (germline): SQVTM, ANQGSEA. The CDR3 is 14 residues long. V lost 4 bases and J lost 3, with 12 bases in between.

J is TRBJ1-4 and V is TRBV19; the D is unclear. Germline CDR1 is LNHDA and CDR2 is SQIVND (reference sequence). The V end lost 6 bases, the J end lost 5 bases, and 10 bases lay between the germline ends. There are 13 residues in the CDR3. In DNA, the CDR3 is TGTGCCAGTAGCGCTTATGAGAATGAAAAACTGTTTTTT. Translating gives CASSAYENEKLFF.

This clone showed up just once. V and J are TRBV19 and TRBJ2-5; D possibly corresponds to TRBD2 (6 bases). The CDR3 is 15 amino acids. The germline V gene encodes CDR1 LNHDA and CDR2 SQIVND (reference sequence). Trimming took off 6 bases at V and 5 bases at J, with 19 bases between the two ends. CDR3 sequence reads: CASSPGRGPQETQYF. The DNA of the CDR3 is TGTGCCAGTAGCCCTGGGCGGGGCCCACAGGAGACCCAGTACTTC.

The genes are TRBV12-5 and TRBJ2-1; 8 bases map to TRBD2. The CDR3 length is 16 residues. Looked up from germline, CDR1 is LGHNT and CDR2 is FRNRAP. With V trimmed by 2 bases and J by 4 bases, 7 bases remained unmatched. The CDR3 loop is CASGLLASGRYNEQFF. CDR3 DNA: TGTGCTAGTGGTTTGTTGGCTAGCGGGCGTTACAATGAGCAGTTCTTC.

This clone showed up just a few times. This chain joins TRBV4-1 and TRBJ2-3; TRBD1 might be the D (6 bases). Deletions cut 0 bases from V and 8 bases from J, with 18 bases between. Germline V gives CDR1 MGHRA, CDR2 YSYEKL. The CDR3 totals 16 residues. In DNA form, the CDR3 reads TGCGCCAGCAGCCAAGAGGGGGCCGGGGTTGTAGGTACGCAGTATTTT. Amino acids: CASSQEGAGVVGTQYF.

Here the CDR3 DNA reads TGTGCCAGTCGGAAGGCAGGGATTAACTATGGCTACACCTTC. This sequence encodes CASRKAGINYGYTF. The chain joins TRBV19 to TRBJ1-2; maybe TRBD1 (5 bases). The CDR3 runs 14 residues. The germline V gene encodes CDR1 LNHDA and CDR2 SQIVND (reference sequence). Deletions cut 8 bases from V and 1 base from J, with 14 bases between. Full variable domain (outside the CDR3, taken from reference TRBV19 and TRBJ1-2): DGGITQSPKYLFRKEGQNVTLSCEQNLNHDAMYWYRQDPGQGLRLIYYSQIVNDFQKGDIAEGYSVSREKKESFPLTVTSAQKNPTAFYLCASRKAGINYGYTFGSGTRLTVV.

The CDR3 protein is CASSFDGTGSPGYTF. CDR3 coding DNA: TGTGCCAGCAGTTTCGACGGGACAGGTTCCCCTGGCTACACCTTC. The gene calls are TRBV28 and TRBJ1-2; 8 bases line up with TRBD1. With 3 bases clipped from V and 7 bases from J, the junction kept 10 bases outside the gene matches. In germline, CDR1 is MDHEN, CDR2 SYDVKM. The CDR3 consists of 15 residues.

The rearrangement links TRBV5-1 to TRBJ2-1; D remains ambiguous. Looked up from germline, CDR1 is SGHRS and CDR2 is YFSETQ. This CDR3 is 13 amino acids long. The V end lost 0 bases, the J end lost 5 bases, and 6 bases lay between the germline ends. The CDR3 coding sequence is TGCGCCAGCAGCTTGGGACTGGACAATGAGCAGTTCTTC. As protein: CASSLGLDNEQFF.

Written as DNA, the CDR3 is TGTGCCAGCAGCTCGATTCGGACTAGCGGGCCCTCCTACGAGCAGTACTTC. Translating it yields CASSSIRTSGPSYEQYF. This chain links TRBV7-2 with TRBJ2-7; 11 nucleotides line up with TRBD2. J gave up 0 bases and V 4 bases, and 8 bases lay outside the gene matches. This CDR3 is 17 amino acids long. Germline-derived CDR1 and CDR2 are SGHTA and FQGNSA.

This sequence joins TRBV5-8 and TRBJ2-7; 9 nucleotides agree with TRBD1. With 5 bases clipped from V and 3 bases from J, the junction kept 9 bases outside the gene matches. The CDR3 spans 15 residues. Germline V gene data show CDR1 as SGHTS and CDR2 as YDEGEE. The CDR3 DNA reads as TGTGCCAGCAGAAGAAACCCGGGACAGGGCTACGAGCAGTACTTC. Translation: CASRRNPGQGYEQYF. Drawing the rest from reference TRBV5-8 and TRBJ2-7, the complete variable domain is EAGVTQSPTHLIKTRGQQATLRCSPISGHTSVYWYQQALGLGLQFLLWYDEGEERNRGNFPPRFSGRQFPNYSSELNVNALELEDSALYLCASRRNPGQGYEQYFGPGTRLTVT.

The CDR3 DNA follows: TGTGCCAGCAGCTTATGGACAGCCTACGAGCAGTACTTC. This codes for CASSLWTAYEQYF. The V and J genes are TRBV5-5 and TRBJ2-7, with D maybe TRBD1 (6 bases). Trimming stripped 2 bases from V and 2 bases from J, with 8 bases between. CDR3 length: 13 amino acids. Germline V CDR1 and CDR2: SGHKS, YYEKEE (reference sequence).

Here the CDR3 reads CASSLLGGNEQFF. CDR3 nucleotides: TGTGCCAGCAGCCTCCTCGGGGGCAATGAGCAGTTCTTC. V usage is TRBV7-9 and J usage is TRBJ2-1; TRBD2 might be the D (6 bases). CDR3 length equals 13 residues. From germline, CDR1 is SEHNR and CDR2 FQNEAQ (reference sequence). V was clipped by 5 bases and J by 6 bases, with 11 bases between them.

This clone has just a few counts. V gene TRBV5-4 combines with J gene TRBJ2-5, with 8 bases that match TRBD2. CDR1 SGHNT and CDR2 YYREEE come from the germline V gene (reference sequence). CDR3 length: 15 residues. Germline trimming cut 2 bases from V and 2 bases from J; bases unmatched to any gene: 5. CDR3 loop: CASSLKVAGQETQYF. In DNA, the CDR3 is TGTGCCAGCAGCTTAAAAGTAGCGGGACAAGAGACCCAGTACTTC.